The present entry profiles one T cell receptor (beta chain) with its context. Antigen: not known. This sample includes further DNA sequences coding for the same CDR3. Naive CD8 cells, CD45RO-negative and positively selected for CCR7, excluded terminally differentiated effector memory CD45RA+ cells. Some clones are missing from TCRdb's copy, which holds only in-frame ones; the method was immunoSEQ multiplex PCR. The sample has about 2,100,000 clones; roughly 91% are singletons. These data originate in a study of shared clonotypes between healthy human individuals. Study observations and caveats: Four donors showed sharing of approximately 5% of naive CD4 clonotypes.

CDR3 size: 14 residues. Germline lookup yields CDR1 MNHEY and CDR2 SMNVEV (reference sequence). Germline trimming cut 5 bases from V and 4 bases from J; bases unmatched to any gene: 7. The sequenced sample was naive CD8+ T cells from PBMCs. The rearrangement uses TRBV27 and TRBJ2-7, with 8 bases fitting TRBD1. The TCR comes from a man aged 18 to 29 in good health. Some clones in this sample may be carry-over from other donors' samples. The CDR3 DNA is TGTGCCAGCAGTGCCGGGACAGGATCATACGAGCAGTACTTC. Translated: CASSAGTGSYEQYF.